This T cell receptor beta chain was recovered during a study of a mutant IDH1 vaccine in newly diagnosed glioma. Study as a whole: Radiotherapy, temozolomide, or both had been given previously, and both were given to most.

As for time point: week 5, during vaccination. Doses of 300 ug of mutant IDH1 20-mer peptide were given with topical imiquimod. A note on this clone: Its cognate antigen is unknown.

CDR3 size: 15 residues. Germline V gene sequence: CDR1 MNHNY, CDR2 SVGAGI (reference sequence). Trimming pared 9 bases from V and 0 bases from J, leaving 16 bases between. The protocol was immunoSEQ multiplex PCR, while the TCRdb copy is restricted to in-frame clones and leaves out a portion. The sample lists some 55,000 clones; 75% to 90% were seen once. This specimen consisted of PBMCs, obtained from a glioma patient whose treatment included an IDH1 peptide vaccine. This clonotype was sampled from a woman aged 35 to 49 with glioma. The gene calls are TRBV6-6 and TRBJ2-3, with a weak D call TRBD2 (6 bases). The CDR3 DNA follows: TGTGCCAGTTTACCGGGGACTCTTAGCACAGATACGCAGTATTTT. Its protein product is CASLPGTLSTDTQYF.